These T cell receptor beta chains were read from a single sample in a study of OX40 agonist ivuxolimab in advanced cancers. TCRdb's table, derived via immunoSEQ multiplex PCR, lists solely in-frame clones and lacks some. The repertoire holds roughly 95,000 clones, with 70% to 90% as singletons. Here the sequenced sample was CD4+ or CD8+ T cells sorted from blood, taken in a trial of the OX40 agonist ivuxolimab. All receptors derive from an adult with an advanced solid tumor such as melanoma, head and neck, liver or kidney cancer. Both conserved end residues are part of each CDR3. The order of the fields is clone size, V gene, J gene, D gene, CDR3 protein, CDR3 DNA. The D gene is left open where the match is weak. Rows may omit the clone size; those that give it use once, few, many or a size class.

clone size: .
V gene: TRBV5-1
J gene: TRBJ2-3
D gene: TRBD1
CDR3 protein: CAIRQGDTQYF
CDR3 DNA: TGCGCCATTCGACAGGGGGATACGCAGTATTTT

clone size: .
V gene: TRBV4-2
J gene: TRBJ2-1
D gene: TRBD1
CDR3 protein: CASSQGPDRQGWDEQFF
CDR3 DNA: TGTGCCAGCAGCCAAGGGCCCGACAGACAGGGGTGGGATGAGCAGTTCTTC

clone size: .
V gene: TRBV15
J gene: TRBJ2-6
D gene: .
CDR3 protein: CATSRDLGGANVLTF
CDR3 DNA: TGTGCCACCAGCAGAGACCTCGGAGGGGCCAACGTCCTGACTTTC

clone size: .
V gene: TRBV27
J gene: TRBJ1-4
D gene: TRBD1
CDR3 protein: CASRTTGGTEKLFF
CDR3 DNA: TGTGCCAGCAGGACGACAGGGGGGACTGAAAAACTGTTTTTT

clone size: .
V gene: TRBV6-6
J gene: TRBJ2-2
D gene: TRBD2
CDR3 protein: CASSYIREVSAGELFF
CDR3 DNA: TGTGCCAGCAGTTACATCCGGGAGGTCAGTGCCGGGGAGCTGTTTTTT

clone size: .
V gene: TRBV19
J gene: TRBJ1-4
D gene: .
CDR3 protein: CASSMESTNEKLFF
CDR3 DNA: TGTGCCAGTAGTATGGAATCAACTAATGAAAAACTGTTTTTT

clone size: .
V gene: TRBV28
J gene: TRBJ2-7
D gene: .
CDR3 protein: CASSFSAGEGYEQYF
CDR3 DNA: TGTGCCAGCAGTTTCTCGGCAGGGGAGGGGTACGAGCAGTACTTC

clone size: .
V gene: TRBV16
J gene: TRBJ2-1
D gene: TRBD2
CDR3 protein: CASSHRTSGRAEQFF
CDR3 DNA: TGTGCCAGCAGCCACCGAACTAGCGGGAGGGCTGAGCAGTTCTTC

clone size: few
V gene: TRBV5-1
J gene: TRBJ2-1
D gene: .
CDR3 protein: CASNNGDTVEQFF
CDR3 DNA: TGCGCCAGCAATAACGGGGATACGGTTGAGCAGTTCTTC

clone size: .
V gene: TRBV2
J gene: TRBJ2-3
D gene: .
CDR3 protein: CASRQRAFSTDTQYF
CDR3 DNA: TGTGCCAGCAGACAAAGGGCGTTTAGCACAGATACGCAGTATTTT

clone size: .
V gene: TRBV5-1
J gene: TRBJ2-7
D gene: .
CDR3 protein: CASSLAGTISSYEQYF
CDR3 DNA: TGCGCCAGCAGCTTGGCCGGGACGATAAGCTCCTACGAGCAGTACTTC

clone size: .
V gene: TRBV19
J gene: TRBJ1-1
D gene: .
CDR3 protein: CASSWGRIGNTEAFF
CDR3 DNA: TGTGCCAGTAGTTGGGGACGGATCGGGAACACTGAAGCTTTCTTT

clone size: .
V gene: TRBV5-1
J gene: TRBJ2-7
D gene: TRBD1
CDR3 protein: CASSFQPGQSYEQYF
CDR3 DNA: TGCGCCAGCAGCTTCCAACCGGGACAGTCCTACGAGCAGTACTTC

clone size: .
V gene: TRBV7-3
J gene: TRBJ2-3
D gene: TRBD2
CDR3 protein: CASSKGLAGAGDTQYF
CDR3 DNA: TGTGCCAGCAGCAAAGGACTAGCGGGAGCGGGAGATACGCAGTATTTT

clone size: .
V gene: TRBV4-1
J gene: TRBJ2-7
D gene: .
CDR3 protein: CASSHDPSSYEQYF
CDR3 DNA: TGCGCCAGCAGCCACGACCCTTCCTCCTACGAGCAGTACTTC

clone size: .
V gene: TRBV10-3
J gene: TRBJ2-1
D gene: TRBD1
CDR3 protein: CAISESQGERAPSYNEQFF
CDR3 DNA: TGTGCCATCAGTGAGTCGCAGGGGGAGAGGGCCCCATCCTACAATGAGCAGTTCTTC

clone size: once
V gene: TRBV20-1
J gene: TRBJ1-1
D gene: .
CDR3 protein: CSAAGATEAFF
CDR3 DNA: TGCAGTGCCGCAGGGGCCACTGAAGCTTTCTTT

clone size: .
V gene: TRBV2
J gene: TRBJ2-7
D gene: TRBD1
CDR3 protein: CASSEQGAGYEQYF
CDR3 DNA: TGTGCCAGCAGTGAGCAGGGGGCAGGATACGAGCAGTACTTC

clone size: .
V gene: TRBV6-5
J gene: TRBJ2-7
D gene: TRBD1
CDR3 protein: CATSQGAIEQYF
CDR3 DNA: TGTGCCACTTCACAGGGGGCAATCGAGCAGTACTTC

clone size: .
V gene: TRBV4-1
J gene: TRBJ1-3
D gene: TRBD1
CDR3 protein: CASSQDDRTGGSGNTIYF
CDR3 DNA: TGCGCCAGCAGCCAAGACGATCGGACAGGCGGCTCTGGAAACACCATATATTTT

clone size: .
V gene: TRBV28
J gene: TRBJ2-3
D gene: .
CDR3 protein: CASTPGRGTDTQYF
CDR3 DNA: TGTGCCAGCACTCCGGGACGGGGGACAGATACGCAGTATTTT

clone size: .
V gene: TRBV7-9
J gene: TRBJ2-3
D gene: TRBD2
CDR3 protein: CASSRGLAGWEGRTDTQYF
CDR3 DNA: TGTGCCAGCAGTCGCGGACTAGCGGGATGGGAGGGTCGCACAGATACGCAGTATTTT

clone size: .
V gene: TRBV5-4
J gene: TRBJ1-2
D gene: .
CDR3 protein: CASSLFGLGYGYTF
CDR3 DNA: TGTGCCAGCAGCTTGTTCGGTCTTGGCTATGGCTACACCTTC

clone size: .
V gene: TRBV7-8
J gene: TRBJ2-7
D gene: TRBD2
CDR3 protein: CASSLRLAGTYEQYF
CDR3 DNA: TGTGCCAGCAGCCTGAGACTAGCGGGTACCTACGAGCAGTACTTC

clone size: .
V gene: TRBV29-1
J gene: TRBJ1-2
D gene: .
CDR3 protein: CSDHAGPYGYTF
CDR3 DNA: TGCAGCGACCACGCAGGGCCCTATGGCTACACCTTC

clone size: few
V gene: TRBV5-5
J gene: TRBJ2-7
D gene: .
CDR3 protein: CASRGSSEQYF
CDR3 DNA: TGTGCCAGCAGGGGGTCCAGCGAGCAGTACTTC

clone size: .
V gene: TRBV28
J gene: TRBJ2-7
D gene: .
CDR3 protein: CASRTTPYEQYF
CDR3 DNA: TGTGCCAGCAGGACGACACCATACGAGCAGTACTTC